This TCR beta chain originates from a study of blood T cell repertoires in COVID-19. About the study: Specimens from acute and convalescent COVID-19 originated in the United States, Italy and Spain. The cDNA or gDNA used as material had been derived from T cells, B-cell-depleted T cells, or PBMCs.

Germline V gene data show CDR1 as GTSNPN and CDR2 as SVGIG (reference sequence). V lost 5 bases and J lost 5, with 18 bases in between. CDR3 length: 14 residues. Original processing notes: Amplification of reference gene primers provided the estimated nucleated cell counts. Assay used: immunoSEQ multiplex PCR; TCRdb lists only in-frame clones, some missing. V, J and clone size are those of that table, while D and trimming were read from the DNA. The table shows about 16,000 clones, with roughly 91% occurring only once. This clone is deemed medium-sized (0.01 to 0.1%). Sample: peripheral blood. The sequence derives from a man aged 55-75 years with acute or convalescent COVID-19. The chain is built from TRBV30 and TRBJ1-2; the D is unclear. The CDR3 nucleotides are TGTGCCTGGGTGGGCGCAGGCGGGCTTTATGGCTACACCTTC. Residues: CAWVGAGGLYGYTF.